The 14 T cell receptor beta chains below come from one sample, sequenced in a study of PD-L1 blockade in urothelial cancer. The sample's time point: pretreatment peripheral blood. This table comes from immunoSEQ multiplex PCR, and its TCRdb copy is limited to in-frame clones, with some not included. In the table there are 75,000 to 95,000 clones, about 85% of which are singletons. The specimen was PBMCs, collected around atezolizumab (anti-PD-L1) treatment. The receptors shown here come from a man between 40 and 49 years old with urothelial cancer.

This rearrangement joins TRBV7-9 to TRBJ1-2, with D tentatively TRBD1 (5 bases). This CDR3 has 15 amino acids. The V end lost 5 bases, the J end lost 8 bases, and 21 bases lay between the germline ends. Looked up from germline, CDR1 is SEHNR and CDR2 is FQNEAQ (reference sequence). CDR3: CASSDGTGSLGGYTF. The CDR3 DNA reads as TGTGCCAGCAGCGATGGCACAGGCTCACTGGGGGGCTACACCTTC.

The chain joins TRBV19 to TRBJ2-1; D is possibly TRBD2 (5 bases). Germline CDR1 reads LNHDA; CDR2 reads SQIVND (reference sequence). The CDR3 runs to 14 residues. V lost 3 bases and J 10 bases, leaving 16 bases between the germline ends. The chain's CDR3 is CASSMTRTPREQFF. The CDR3 coding sequence is TGTGCCAGTAGTATGACCCGGACTCCCAGAGAGCAGTTCTTC.

Here the CDR3 DNA reads TGCGCCAGCAGCCGACAAACAGGCTACTCTGGGGCCAACGTCCTGACTTTC. Protein sequence: CASSRQTGYSGANVLTF. The J gene is TRBJ2-6, the V gene TRBV4-3; possibly TRBD1 for D (5 bases). The CDR3 covers 17 residues. Germline loops: CDR1 LGHNA, CDR2 YSLEER. Trimming cost V 4 bases and J 0 bases, with 13 bases left between them.

The chain recombines TRBV28 with TRBJ2-4, with TRBD1 identical over 9 bases. CDR1 MDHEN and CDR2 SYDVKM come from the germline V gene. The ends lost 4 bases at V and 7 bases at J; junction bases unmatched: 11. The CDR3 is 16 amino acids. Written as DNA, the CDR3 is TGTGCCAGCAGTTCAAGGGGCGGACAGGGGTTGAACATTCAGTACTTC. Its protein is CASSSRGGQGLNIQYF.

The rearrangement links TRBV6-4 to TRBJ2-6; 8 bases are shared with TRBD1. Germline lookup yields CDR1 MRHNA and CDR2 SNTAGT. Trimming took 9 bases from V and 3 from J; bases not matched to a gene: 1. The CDR3 sequence is 13 residues long. CDR3 DNA: TGTGCCAGACAGGGGGATGGGGCCAACGTCCTGACTTTC. Encoded protein: CARQGDGANVLTF.

This clone has a single count. V usage is TRBV7-3 and J usage is TRBJ2-6; TRBD1 matches 7 bases. CDR1 and CDR2 (germline): SGHTA, FQGTGA. The CDR3 spans 15 residues. The trim removed 6 bases at V and 2 bases at J, leaving 4 bases unmatched. CDR3 sequence reads: CASSRDRAGANVLTF. DNA of the CDR3: TGTGCCAGCAGTCGTGACAGGGCTGGGGCCAACGTCCTGACTTTC.

CDR3 region: CASSPRGPRFGYTF. The CDR3 DNA reads TGTGCCAGCAGCCCCCGTGGGCCTCGTTTTGGCTACACCTTC. V and J are TRBV7-9 and TRBJ1-2; no firm D call. Trimming removed 5 bases at V and 7 bases at J, with 17 bases between. There are 14 residues in the CDR3. Looked up from germline, CDR1 is SEHNR and CDR2 is FQNEAQ (reference sequence).

The sample holds many counts of this clone. The rearrangement links TRBV7-9 to TRBJ2-3; D remains unclear. Germline CDR1 SEHNR, CDR2 FQNEAQ (reference sequence). Trimming removed 3 bases at V and 5 bases at J, with 12 bases between. The CDR3 contains 14 residues. CDR3 in DNA: TGTGCCAGCAGCTTCTTGATTAGCCGAGATACGCAGTATTTT. Translating gives CASSFLISRDTQYF.

DNA for the CDR3: TGTGCCAGCAGCTTAATACGGGCGGGGGCCAACTTAACACTTCTGAACACTGAAGCTTTCTTT. Translating gives CASSLIRAGANLTLLNTEAFF. The chain recombines TRBV7-8 with TRBJ1-1; maybe TRBD1 (6 bases). This CDR3 spans 21 amino acids. The V gene's germline CDR1 is SGHVS and CDR2 FQNEAQ. Between the trimmed V and J ends, which lost 2 bases and 0 bases, there was a span of 28 bases. Using reference TRBV7-8 and TRBJ1-1 for the parts outside the CDR3, the full variable domain is GAGVSQSPRYKVAKRGQDVALRCDPISGHVSLFWYQQALGQGPEFLTYFQNEAQLDKSGLPSDRFFAERPEGSVSTLKIQRTQQEDSAVYLCASSLIRAGANLTLLNTEAFFGQGTRLTVV.

This clone was counted only a few times. Other DNA sequences in the same sample also yield this CDR3. V is TRBV30 and J is TRBJ1-1, with a tentative D call TRBD1 (6 bases). V lost 0 bases and J lost 2, with 10 bases in between. The germline gives CDR1 GTSNPN, CDR2 SVGIG (reference sequence). The CDR3 is 14 residues long. CDR3 nucleotides: TGTGCCTGGAGTGTATCCAGGGGAAACACTGAAGCTTTCTTT. Translation: CAWSVSRGNTEAFF. Full variable domain (outside the CDR3, taken from reference TRBV30 and TRBJ1-1): SQTIHQWPATLVQPVGSPLSLECTVEGTSNPNLYWYRQAAGRGLQLLFYSVGIGQISSEVPQNLSASRPQDRQFILSSKKLLLSDSGFYLCAWSVSRGNTEAFFGQGTRLTVV.

The CDR3, as DNA: TGTGCCAGCAGCTTAGGTAACTCTGGGGCCAACGTCCTGACTTTC. Translated, it gives CASSLGNSGANVLTF. The V gene is TRBV13, the J gene TRBJ2-6; D is undetermined. The V and J ends lost 0 bases and 0 bases respectively, with 3 bases between them. The CDR3 is 15 amino acids. Germline assignment: CDR1 PRHDT and CDR2 FYEKMQ (reference sequence).

The rearrangement uses TRBV6-6 and TRBJ1-1; 7 bases map to TRBD1. CDR3 size: 15 residues. Germline V lookup: CDR1 MNHNY, CDR2 SVGAGI (reference sequence). J was trimmed by 5 bases and V by 8 bases; bases with no gene match: 14. The CDR3: CASYTSQGPGTEAFF. The CDR3 DNA follows: TGTGCCAGCTATACCTCACAGGGGCCAGGAACTGAAGCTTTCTTT.

The rearrangement links TRBV10-3 to TRBJ2-2, with D possibly being TRBD1 (5 bases). This CDR3 has 15 amino acids. Germline CDR1 reads ENHRY; CDR2 reads SYGVKD. The V end lost 4 bases, the J end lost 6 bases, and 15 bases lay between the germline ends. CDR3 bases: TGTGCCATCAGTGGGTTTCAGGGATCCCCCGGGGAGCTGTTTTTT. It specifies CAISGFQGSPGELFF.

The chain combines TRBV12-1 with TRBJ2-3; the tabulated D call, TRBD2, remains unverified against the DNA. TRBV12-1 is noted as a pseudogene. The CDR3 consists of 18 residues. CDR3 amino acids: CASSTRNGSGRGKDTQYF. DNA of the CDR3: TGTGCCAGCAGCACCCGGAATGGGAGCGGGAGGGGTAAAGATACGCAGTATTTT.